The rows below give T cell receptor beta chains drawn from one sample of a study of blood T cell repertoires in COVID-19. Assay: immunoSEQ multiplex PCR; the TCRdb copy retains only in-frame clones and omits some. The profile covers roughly 230,000 clones, with approximately 85% appearing a single time and about 1% taken by the ten largest. The source material was peripheral blood. The receptors derive from a middle-aged man with acute or convalescent COVID-19. Each CDR3 is given with its conserved first and last residue. Fields, in order: CDR3 DNA, CDR3 protein, clone size, J gene, D gene, V gene. A D gene is named only where the DNA matches it firmly. Part of the rows lack a size; the others show once, few, many or a class for expanded clones.

DNA: TGTGCCACCAATACCGGGACAGGCTCCGGTGATGGCTACACCTTC
CDR3: CATNTGTGSGDGYTF
size: few
J: TRBJ1-2
D: TRBD1
V: TRBV24-1

DNA: TGCAGTGCTAGTCTTGGCAGGGGAAATCAGCCCCAGCATTTT
CDR3: CSASLGRGNQPQHF
size: few
J: TRBJ1-5
D: NA
V: TRBV20-1

DNA: TGTGCCAGCAGGCGGACGATAACAGGGGCGGGGGGAGCAGAGCAGTACTTC
CDR3: CASRRTITGAGGAEQYF
size: NA
J: TRBJ2-7
D: NA
V: TRBV27

DNA: TGTGCCAGCAGTCCCAATACGGGTTCACCCCTCCACTTT
CDR3: CASSPNTGSPLHF
size: NA
J: TRBJ1-6
D: NA
V: TRBV6-4

DNA: TGTGCCTGGAGTGTACGGGGGGTATCGGGAAAGACCCAGTACTTC
CDR3: CAWSVRGVSGKTQYF
size: NA
J: TRBJ2-5
D: TRBD2
V: TRBV30

DNA: TGTGCCACGGTTCCCCGGGGGGGGGTTGGCACAGATACGCAGTATTTT
CDR3: CATVPRGGVGTDTQYF
size: NA
J: TRBJ2-3
D: TRBD2
V: TRBV10-3

DNA: TGTGCCAGCAGTGAATATCTAAACACCATATATTTT
CDR3: CASSEYLNTIYF
size: NA
J: TRBJ1-3
D: NA
V: TRBV25-1

DNA: TGTGCCAGCAGTCCCGGACAGTATGGCTACACCTTC
CDR3: CASSPGQYGYTF
size: NA
J: TRBJ1-2
D: NA
V: TRBV6-5

DNA: TGCGCCAGCAGCTTGGGCCAGATGAACACTGAAGCTTTCTTT
CDR3: CASSLGQMNTEAFF
size: NA
J: TRBJ1-1
D: NA
V: TRBV5-1

DNA: TGCAGCTCTGAAGGGCCCCGGGGGGACACTGAAGCTTTCTTT
CDR3: CSSEGPRGDTEAFF
size: NA
J: TRBJ1-1
D: NA
V: TRBV29-1

DNA: TGTGCCAGCAGCTACTTCAGGGAGGGAGAGACCCAGTACTTC
CDR3: CASSYFREGETQYF
size: NA
J: TRBJ2-5
D: TRBD2
V: TRBV14

DNA: TGCAGCGTTAGGACCGGGACAGGGTCAAATGAAAAACTGTTTTTT
CDR3: CSVRTGTGSNEKLFF
size: NA
J: TRBJ1-4
D: TRBD1
V: TRBV29-1

DNA: TGTGCCAGCAGCCAAGATGGGGGGAGGAGGTACATTCAGTACTTC
CDR3: CASSQDGGRRYIQYF
size: NA
J: TRBJ2-4
D: NA
V: TRBV14

DNA: TGCGCCAGCAGCGTAACCGGGACAGGGGAAGAGACCCAGTACTTC
CDR3: CASSVTGTGEETQYF
size: NA
J: TRBJ2-5
D: TRBD1
V: TRBV5-1

DNA: TGTGCCACCAGCAGGTCAGACAAATCCACCTACAATGAGCAGTTCTTC
CDR3: CATSRSDKSTYNEQFF
size: NA
J: TRBJ2-1
D: NA
V: TRBV15

DNA: TGCGCCAGCAGCTTGGAAGGACAGCTCTACAATGAGCAGTTCTTC
CDR3: CASSLEGQLYNEQFF
size: many
J: TRBJ2-1
D: NA
V: TRBV5-1

DNA: TGTGCCAGCAGCCTAGGACTAGCGGTTATCTACGAGCAGTACTTC
CDR3: CASSLGLAVIYEQYF
size: NA
J: TRBJ2-7
D: TRBD2
V: TRBV14

DNA: TGTGCCAGCGGAGACAGGGAAAAGCAGTACTTC
CDR3: CASGDREKQYF
size: NA
J: TRBJ2-7
D: TRBD1
V: TRBV27

DNA: TGTGCCAGCAGTTCTGGACAGGGCGATTCACCCCTCCACTTT
CDR3: CASSSGQGDSPLHF
size: NA
J: TRBJ1-6
D: TRBD1
V: TRBV7-2

DNA: TGCAGCGTTATCGGACAGGACAAGAACACTGAAGCTTTCTTT
CDR3: CSVIGQDKNTEAFF
size: NA
J: TRBJ1-1
D: TRBD1
V: TRBV29-1

DNA: TGTGCCAGCTCACAGACAGGGGAAAATGGCTACACCTTC
CDR3: CASSQTGENGYTF
size: NA
J: TRBJ1-2
D: TRBD1
V: TRBV18

DNA: TGTGCCAGCAGCTGGACAGGGGGTGAACGACTCGAGCAGTACTTC
CDR3: CASSWTGGERLEQYF
size: NA
J: TRBJ2-7
D: TRBD1
V: TRBV7-9

DNA: TGTGCCAGCAGCCCGCGCGGGGGGTCGCAGTTCTTC
CDR3: CASSPRGGSQFF
size: NA
J: TRBJ2-1
D: TRBD2
V: TRBV7-3

DNA: TGCGCCAGCCACCGACAGGCTGCTGAAATTCAGCCCCAGCATTTT
CDR3: CASHRQAAEIQPQHF
size: NA
J: TRBJ1-5
D: NA
V: TRBV10-1

DNA: TGTGCCAGCAGCCAATCCTTCGTGACTAGTGCTTCGGAGACCCAGTACTTC
CDR3: CASSQSFVTSASETQYF
size: NA
J: TRBJ2-5
D: NA
V: TRBV4-2

DNA: TGTGCCAGCAGCTCCAATAGGCTAGGCACAGATACGCAGTATTTT
CDR3: CASSSNRLGTDTQYF
size: NA
J: TRBJ2-3
D: NA
V: TRBV7-9

DNA: TGTGCCAGCAGTCTCGGCACTAGCGGGGCCACTAGGGGTAGGGATGAGCAGTTCTTC
CDR3: CASSLGTSGATRGRDEQFF
size: NA
J: TRBJ2-1
D: TRBD2
V: TRBV7-3

DNA: TGTGCCAGCAGCCAAGCCGGGACAGGTTATGGCTACACCTTC
CDR3: CASSQAGTGYGYTF
size: NA
J: TRBJ1-2
D: TRBD1
V: TRBV3-1/TRBV3-2

DNA: TGTGCCAGTAGTATTTGGGCCAACACTGAAGCTTTCTTT
CDR3: CASSIWANTEAFF
size: NA
J: TRBJ1-1
D: NA
V: TRBV19

DNA: TGTGCCAGCAGCGCCTTAGCTAGCGGGGGGACAGATACGCAGTATTTT
CDR3: CASSALASGGTDTQYF
size: NA
J: TRBJ2-3
D: TRBD2
V: TRBV11-2

DNA: TGTGCCAGCAGCTTAAGCGGGGGACCTACCGGGGAGCTGTTTTTT
CDR3: CASSLSGGPTGELFF
size: NA
J: TRBJ2-2
D: TRBD2
V: TRBV11-2

DNA: TGTGCCAGCAGTTCCTCGACAGGGTATAATTCACCCCTCCACTTT
CDR3: CASSSSTGYNSPLHF
size: once
J: TRBJ1-6
D: TRBD1
V: TRBV28

DNA: TGCGCCAGCAGCTTGGCGGCGGGCGGGGAGCTGTTTTTT
CDR3: CASSLAAGGELFF
size: NA
J: TRBJ2-2
D: NA
V: TRBV5-1